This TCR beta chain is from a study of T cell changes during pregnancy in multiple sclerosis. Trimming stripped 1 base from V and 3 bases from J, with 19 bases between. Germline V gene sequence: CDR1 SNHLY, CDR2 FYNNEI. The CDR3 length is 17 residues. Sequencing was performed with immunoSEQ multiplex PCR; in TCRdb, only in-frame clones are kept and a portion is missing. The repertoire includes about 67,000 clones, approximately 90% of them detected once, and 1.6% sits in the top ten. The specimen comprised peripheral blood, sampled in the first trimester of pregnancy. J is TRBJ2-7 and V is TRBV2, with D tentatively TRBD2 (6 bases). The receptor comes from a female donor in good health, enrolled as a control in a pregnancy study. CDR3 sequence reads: CASSEVGRGTRSYEQYF. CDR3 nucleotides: TGTGCCAGCAGTGAAGTCGGGCGGGGAACCAGGAGCTACGAGCAGTACTTC.